One sample yielded the 17 T cell receptor beta chains listed below, sequenced in a study of blood T cell repertoires in COVID-19. Clones were read by immunoSEQ multiplex PCR, and TCRdb kept only the in-frame ones, dropping some. This sample has 150,000 to 200,000 clones; approximately 90% occur once, and the top ten carry roughly 2%. The sample comprised peripheral blood. These receptors originate from a man between 18 and 29 years old with acute or convalescent COVID-19.

The gene calls are TRBV13 and TRBJ1-1; D might be TRBD1 (5 bases). The CDR3 contains 13 residues. Germline V lookup: CDR1 PRHDT, CDR2 FYEKMQ (reference sequence). V was cut by 5 bases and J by 6 bases, with 13 bases left in between. CDR3: CASSPKGNPEAFF. The DNA for the CDR3 is TGTGCCAGCAGCCCGAAGGGGAATCCTGAAGCTTTCTTT.

The chain employs TRBV7-9 and TRBJ1-2, with TRBD1 identical over 10 bases. With V trimmed by 2 bases and J by 4 bases, 10 bases remained unmatched. In germline, CDR1 is SEHNR, CDR2 FQNEAQ (reference sequence). The CDR3 is 17 residues long. CDR3 coding DNA: TGTGCCAGCAGCTTATCTGGGGACAGGGGATTGCCCTATGGCTACACCTTC. Translated, it gives CASSLSGDRGLPYGYTF.

The chain uses TRBV29-1 and TRBJ2-3; 7 nucleotides agree with TRBD1. In germline, CDR1 is SQVTM, CDR2 ANQGSEA. CDR3 length equals 14 residues. V shed 3 bases and J 14 bases; nucleotides not matched to a gene: 17. CDR3 DNA: TGCAGCGTTGATCTTAGACAGGGTGGTGGGGAATGGTATTTT. It encodes CSVDLRQGGGEWYF.

This chain uses TRBV24-1 with TRBJ2-5; 8 bases are shared with TRBD2. CDR1 is KGHDR and CDR2 is SFDVKD in the germline V gene. The ends lost 5 bases at V and 4 bases at J; junction bases unmatched: 8. This CDR3 has 15 residues. The DNA of the CDR3 is TGTGCCACCAGTGGAGCGGGAGCGGATTCAGAGACCCAGTACTTC. This gives the protein CATSGAGADSETQYF.

This chain joins TRBV5-6 and TRBJ2-1, with 11 bases lining up with TRBD1. The CDR3 loop spans 16 amino acids. The V segment lost 4 bases and the J segment 4 bases; nucleotides outside the gene matches: 7. Looked up from germline, CDR1 is SGHDT and CDR2 is YYEEEE. The chain's CDR3 is CASSPRTGGAYNEQFF. DNA of the CDR3: TGTGCCAGCAGCCCAAGGACAGGGGGCGCTTACAATGAGCAGTTCTTC.

The chain carries TRBV11-2 and TRBJ1-2, with TRBD1 matching 7 bases. This CDR3 is 14 amino acids long. V lost 5 bases to trimming and J lost 4 bases; unmatched junction nucleotides: 7. In germline, CDR1 is SGHAT, CDR2 FQNNGV. The CDR3 DNA follows: TGTGCCAGCAGCGCGGGACAGAACCTCTATGGCTACACCTTC. Its protein is CASSAGQNLYGYTF.

The genes are TRBV7-2 and TRBJ2-2; tentative D call: TRBD2 (5 bases). The CDR3 runs 16 residues. The germline gives CDR1 SGHTA, CDR2 FQGNSA. V dropped 3 bases and J dropped 1 base, with 12 bases sitting between them. The CDR3 is CASSFFSAVNTGELFF. CDR3 nucleotides: TGTGCCAGCAGCTTCTTTTCAGCGGTGAACACCGGGGAGCTGTTTTTT.

The rearrangement uses TRBV5-1 and TRBJ2-7; TRBD1 aligns across 8 bases. Losses at the gene ends were 4 bases for V and 4 bases for J; bases not matched to a gene: 4. Germline values: CDR1 SGHRS, CDR2 YFSETQ. This CDR3 has 13 residues. The CDR3 bases are TGCGCCAGCAGCGGACAGGGCGCGTACGAGCAGTACTTC. This encodes CASSGQGAYEQYF.

To note about this clone: The junction and the germline gene differ at one end; a read error may be behind it. This chain connects TRBV4-1 to TRBJ2-7; TRBD2 matches at 9 bases. Germline V CDR1 and CDR2: MGHRA, YSYEKL. The CDR3 totals 17 residues. Here the CDR3 reads CASSQLILSGSSNEQYF. The DNA for the CDR3 is TGCGCCAGCAGCCAATTAATCCTTAGCGGGAGCTCCAACGAGCAGTACTTC.

As DNA, the CDR3 is TGTGCCAGCAGCTTAACAGGGGGCGGAAACACCATATATTTT. As protein: CASSLTGGGNTIYF. The rearrangement joins TRBV7-9 to TRBJ1-3, with 9 nucleotides matching TRBD1. V shed 2 bases, J shed 4 bases, and the junction held 0 bases outside the gene matches. The CDR3 covers 14 residues. The germline CDR1 and CDR2 sequences are SEHNR and FQNEAQ (reference sequence). Supplemented by reference TRBV7-9 and TRBJ1-3, the full variable domain reads DTGVSQNPRHKITKRGQNVTFRCDPISEHNRLYWYRQTLGQGPEFLTYFQNEAQLEKSRLLSDRFSAERPKGSFSTLEIQRTEQGDSAMYLCASSLTGGGNTIYFGEGSWLTVV.

The genes are TRBV6-5 and TRBJ1-2; 7 bases fit TRBD1. In germline, CDR1 is MNHEY, CDR2 SVGAGI. V shed 6 bases, J shed 4 bases, and the junction held 8 bases outside the gene matches. This CDR3 has 14 residues. The CDR3 protein is CASRLPGQFYGYTF. CDR3 coding DNA: TGTGCCAGCAGACTACCGGGACAGTTCTATGGCTACACCTTC.

V usage is TRBV7-2 and J usage is TRBJ2-5; D uncertain. Germline-derived CDR1 and CDR2 are SGHTA and FQGNSA. The CDR3 is 17 amino acids. V was pared by 4 bases and J by 0 bases, with 18 bases between. The CDR3 sequence: CASSSTPPSIYQETQYF. For the CDR3, the DNA is TGTGCCAGCAGCTCCACACCTCCTTCGATCTACCAAGAGACCCAGTACTTC.

The chain joins TRBV5-1 to TRBJ2-7; 12 positions match TRBD2. The CDR3 spans 15 residues. The V gene end was trimmed by 0 bases and the J gene end by 4 bases; junction bases not matched to a gene: 2. Germline CDR1 is SGHRS and CDR2 is YFSETQ. The CDR3 DNA reads TGCGCCAGCAGCTTGGGACTAGCGGGGGTTTACGAGCAGTACTTC. The encoded protein is CASSLGLAGVYEQYF.

V and J are TRBV25-1 and TRBJ2-7; D call uncertain. V gave up 4 bases and J gave up 0 bases, with 10 bases separating them. This CDR3 has 14 amino acids. The germline V gene has CDR1 MGHDK and CDR2 SYGVNS. The CDR3 region has the DNA TGTGCCAGCAGTGTAGGCGGCAGCTCCTACGAGCAGTACTTC. Translated, it gives CASSVGGSSYEQYF.

This clone was counted only a few times. The chain links TRBV12-3 or TRBV12-4 to TRBJ2-7; D is undetermined. V lost 6 bases to trimming and J lost 1 base, with 7 bases between them. The CDR3 is 12 residues long. The CDR3 loop reads CASSPRSYEQYF. The CDR3, as DNA: TGTGCCAGCAGCCCGAGGTCCTACGAGCAGTACTTC.

V is TRBV4-1 and J is TRBJ2-7; TRBD2 is a possible D gene (7 bases). This CDR3 is built from 15 residues. Germline CDR1 and CDR2: MGHRA and YSYEKL. Deletions cut 3 bases from V and 0 bases from J, with 12 bases between. In DNA form, the CDR3 reads TGCGCCAGCAGCCAGGGGGCGGGAGCCTCCTACGAGCAGTACTTC. It translates to CASSQGAGASYEQYF.

V is TRBV5-1 and J is TRBJ2-5, with D tentatively TRBD2 (6 bases). CDR1 and CDR2 from the germline V gene are SGHRS and YFSETQ. The ends were cut back, 4 bases at V and 4 bases at J, with 17 bases in the middle. The CDR3 consists of 15 residues. CDR3 DNA sequence: TGCGCCAGCAGCCCGGGAGCGGTAGCGCTAGAGACCCAGTACTTC. Its translation: CASSPGAVALETQYF.